Shown below are 30 T cell receptor beta chains from a single sample sequenced in a study of blood T cell repertoires in COVID-19. This table comes from immunoSEQ multiplex PCR, and its TCRdb copy is limited to in-frame clones, with some not included. The data contain over 200,000 clones, 80% to 90% of them singletons. The sample consisted of PBMCs or T cells enriched from blood (not recorded which). The receptors shown here come from a man aged 35 to 55 who had recovered from COVID-19.

The rearrangement links TRBV5-1 to TRBJ1-6; perhaps TRBD1 as D (6 bases). CDR1 is SGHRS and CDR2 is YFSETQ in the germline V gene. The germline V and J ends were trimmed by 4 bases and 5 bases, with 13 bases remaining between them. The CDR3 covers 15 residues. Here the CDR3 DNA reads TGCGCCAGCAGCCCCAACAGGGCTGATAATTCACCCCTCCACTTT. Its protein is CASSPNRADNSPLHF.

This rearrangement joins TRBV27 to TRBJ1-6; the match to TRBD1 covers 10 bases. Germline loops: CDR1 MNHEY, CDR2 SMNVEV (reference sequence). V was pared by 7 bases and J by 6 bases, with 6 bases of the junction left unmatched. CDR3 length: 15 amino acids. Written as DNA, the CDR3 is TGTGCCAGCAACCGGGACAGGGGTCGTAATTCACCCCTCCACTTT. The encoded protein is CASNRDRGRNSPLHF.

The chain uses TRBV28 and TRBJ2-3; D is unresolved. CDR3 length equals 13 residues. V lost 2 bases and J 3 bases, leaving 6 bases between the germline ends. Germline CDR1 and CDR2: MDHEN and SYDVKM. Here the CDR3 reads CASSLVSTDTQYF. For the CDR3, the DNA is TGTGCCAGCAGTTTAGTCTCGACAGATACGCAGTATTTT.

Points on this clone: Other DNA sequences within the sample encode an identical CDR3. V usage is TRBV10-3 and J usage is TRBJ1-1, with D hard to call. From germline, CDR1 is ENHRY and CDR2 SYGVKD. The CDR3 spans 14 residues. The V and J ends lost 2 bases and 0 bases respectively, with 7 bases between them. The chain's CDR3 is CAISEALMNTEAFF. The CDR3 DNA follows: TGTGCCATCAGTGAGGCACTGATGAACACTGAAGCTTTCTTT.

This rearrangement joins TRBV5-1 to TRBJ2-7, with 8 bases lining up with TRBD1. J gave up 3 bases and V 3 bases, and 8 bases lay outside the gene matches. The CDR3 extends over 15 amino acids. Germline CDR1 SGHRS, CDR2 YFSETQ. The CDR3 nucleotides are TGCGCCAGCAGCTCTCGACAGGGGTTGGTCTACGAGCAGTACTTC. It encodes CASSSRQGLVYEQYF.

The chain carries TRBV7-9 and TRBJ1-4; 10 nucleotides agree with TRBD1. This CDR3 is built from 19 residues. Trimming cost V 4 bases and J 3 bases; bases outside gene matches: 14. Germline V lookup: CDR1 SEHNR, CDR2 FQNEAQ (reference sequence). The DNA for the CDR3 is TGTGCCAGCAGCTCCCCCAACACGCCGGGACAGGGGTCTAATGAAAAACTGTTTTTT. Encoded protein: CASSSPNTPGQGSNEKLFF.

In DNA form, the CDR3 reads TGCAGCGTTGAAGGTCCTCTGGAGACCCAGTACTTC. Its translation: CSVEGPLETQYF. V is TRBV29-1 and J is TRBJ2-5; no reliable D call. The germline V and J ends were trimmed by 1 base and 5 bases, with 8 bases remaining between them. The CDR3 runs to 12 residues. Germline CDR1 reads SQVTM; CDR2 reads ANQGSEA.

This chain connects TRBV5-1 to TRBJ2-1; D not certain. The CDR3 is 16 amino acids. The V and J ends lost 2 bases and 1 base respectively, with 13 bases between them. Per germline, CDR1 SGHRS and CDR2 YFSETQ. CDR3 residues: CASSFPGSLSYNEQFF. For the CDR3, the DNA is TGCGCCAGCAGCTTTCCGGGTTCCTTATCCTACAATGAGCAGTTCTTC.

This chain links TRBV5-1 with TRBJ2-5, with TRBD2 matching 13 bases. The germline CDR1 and CDR2 sequences are SGHRS and YFSETQ. The CDR3 is 16 amino acids. Trimming at V came to 4 bases and at J to 0 bases, leaving 3 bases not matched to a gene. The CDR3 DNA is TGCGCCAGCAGCCTAGGACTAGCGGGGGACCAAGAGACCCAGTACTTC. Amino acids: CASSLGLAGDQETQYF.

The rearrangement links TRBV18 to TRBJ2-7, with TRBD2 as a possible D gene (5 bases). The V and J ends lost 2 bases and 3 bases respectively, with 11 bases between them. Germline assignment: CDR1 KGHSH and CDR2 LQKENI. The CDR3 runs to 14 residues. CDR3 nucleotide sequence: TGTGCCAGCTCACCATCCCGGGGTAACTACGAGCAGTACTTC. This codes for CASSPSRGNYEQYF.

This chain uses TRBV2 with TRBJ2-1; D unclear. The V end was cut by 7 bases, the J end by 5 bases, with 12 bases between. The CDR3 is made up of 13 amino acids. Germline CDR1 reads SNHLY; CDR2 reads FYNNEI. The CDR3 nucleotides are TGTGCCAGCAAGGAGAGCGAGAACAATGAGCAGTTCTTC. As protein: CASKESENNEQFF.

This rearrangement joins TRBV4-3 to TRBJ2-5, with TRBD1 identical over 7 bases. This CDR3 has 16 residues. Trimming cost V 2 bases and J 2 bases; bases outside gene matches: 8. CDR1 is LGHNA and CDR2 is YSLEER in the germline V gene. CDR3 sequence: CASSQNLGQKQETQYF. Here the CDR3 DNA reads TGCGCCAGCAGCCAAAACCTGGGACAGAAGCAAGAGACCCAGTACTTC.

The rearrangement uses TRBV24-1 and TRBJ2-3, with 7 bases fitting TRBD1. The CDR3 loop spans 16 amino acids. From germline, CDR1 is KGHDR and CDR2 SFDVKD. The ends lost 0 bases at V and 2 bases at J; junction bases unmatched: 4. Here the CDR3 reads CATSDLTGAATDTQYF. CDR3 bases: TGTGCCACCAGTGATTTGACAGGGGCCGCCACAGATACGCAGTATTTT.

The gene calls are TRBV12-3 or TRBV12-4 and TRBJ1-1; D is undetermined. The V end lost 7 bases, the J end lost 11 bases, and 14 bases lay between the germline ends. The length of the CDR3 is 11 residues. CDR3 protein: CASTSIPGAFF. CDR3 sequence (DNA): TGTGCCAGCACAAGTATCCCGGGGGCTTTCTTT.

The count of this clone is one. The rearrangement uses TRBV28 and TRBJ1-2; 9 bases are shared with TRBD1. J gave up 3 bases and V 6 bases, and 14 bases lay outside the gene matches. The CDR3 contains 17 residues. CDR1 is MDHEN, CDR2 SYDVKM, per germline. The CDR3 sequence: CASRPLGQGYWDYGYTF. As DNA, the CDR3 is TGTGCCAGCAGGCCCTTGGGACAGGGATATTGGGACTATGGCTACACCTTC.

The CDR3 DNA follows: TGTGCCAGCAGCAAACGTTTTGCAGGATGTTTTGGAGATACGCAGTATTTT. It is translated as CASSKRFAGCFGDTQYF. The gene calls are TRBV21-1 and TRBJ2-3; TRBD1 is the table's D call, not checked against the DNA. TRBV21-1 is flagged as a pseudogene. The CDR3 runs to 17 residues.

This rearrangement joins TRBV11-3 to TRBJ2-3; 7 bases are a match to TRBD2. The J segment lost 2 bases and the V segment lost 7 bases, leaving 6 bases of the junction unmatched. The CDR3 is made up of 14 amino acids. Germline V gene lookup returns CDR1 SGHNT and CDR2 YENEEA. The CDR3 sequence: CASNRGLYTDTQYF. The CDR3 bases are TGTGCCAGCAACCGGGGACTATACACAGATACGCAGTATTTT.

The CDR3 sequence: CASSISGVETQYF. For the CDR3, the DNA is TGTGCCAGTAGTATCTCAGGGGTAGAGACCCAGTACTTC. The chain couples TRBV19 to TRBJ2-5; tentatively, D is TRBD1 (6 bases). Germline assignment: CDR1 LNHDA and CDR2 SQIVND (reference sequence). This CDR3 contains 13 residues. V gave up 3 bases and J gave up 4 bases, with 9 bases separating them.

The chain recombines TRBV15 with TRBJ2-1, with D possibly TRBD2 on 5 matching bases. Trimming cost V 1 base and J 2 bases, with 6 bases left between them. The CDR3 is 14 residues long. Germline V CDR1 and CDR2: LNHNV, YYDKDF (reference sequence). The CDR3 loop reads CATSRATTYNEQFF. CDR3 bases: TGTGCCACCAGCAGAGCGACTACCTACAATGAGCAGTTCTTC.

The chain employs TRBV6-5 and TRBJ2-7; D might be TRBD1 (6 bases). This CDR3 region has 15 residues. Trimming cost V 5 bases and J 0 bases, with 14 bases left between them. Germline loops: CDR1 MNHEY, CDR2 SVGAGI. CDR3 coding DNA: TGTGCCAGCAGTCCCCCGAGGGGGAACTCCTACGAGCAGTACTTC. Its translation: CASSPPRGNSYEQYF.

The rearrangement joins TRBV19 to TRBJ1-5, with 10 bases aligning to TRBD1. The CDR3 runs to 16 residues. V lost 3 bases to trimming and J lost 1 base; unmatched junction nucleotides: 3. Per germline, CDR1 LNHDA and CDR2 SQIVND (reference sequence). The CDR3 is CASSIRQGASNQPQHF. The CDR3, as DNA: TGTGCCAGTAGTATCCGACAGGGGGCGAGCAATCAGCCCCAGCATTTT. The entire variable domain, with the rest obtained from reference TRBV19 and TRBJ1-5, is as follows: DGGITQSPKYLFRKEGQNVTLSCEQNLNHDAMYWYRQDPGQGLRLIYYSQIVNDFQKGDIAEGYSVSREKKESFPLTVTSAQKNPTAFYLCASSIRQGASNQPQHFGDGTRLSIL.

V is TRBV7-9 and J is TRBJ2-1; tentatively, D is TRBD1 (7 bases). The CDR3 covers 14 residues. Germline CDR1 SEHNR, CDR2 FQNEAQ (reference sequence). Trimming shortened V by 4 bases and J by 10 bases, and 17 bases separated the two germline ends. DNA of the CDR3: TGTGCCAGCAGCTCCGGGCAGGGGGGAAGCGAGCAGTTCTTC. Amino acids: CASSSGQGGSEQFF.

The chain joins TRBV19 to TRBJ2-7, with D perhaps TRBD2 (6 bases). This CDR3 contains 14 residues. Trimming removed 3 bases at V and 1 base at J, with 10 bases between. Per germline, CDR1 LNHDA and CDR2 SQIVND (reference sequence). CDR3 residues: CASSIAGKSYEQYF. DNA of the CDR3: TGTGCCAGTAGTATCGCGGGGAAATCCTACGAGCAGTACTTC. The full variable domain, completed using reference TRBV19 and TRBJ2-7, is DGGITQSPKYLFRKEGQNVTLSCEQNLNHDAMYWYRQDPGQGLRLIYYSQIVNDFQKGDIAEGYSVSREKKESFPLTVTSAQKNPTAFYLCASSIAGKSYEQYFGPGTRLTVT.

The sample holds a few counts of this clone. V is TRBV7-8 and J is TRBJ2-6, with D maybe TRBD1 (5 bases). CDR1 and CDR2 (germline): SGHVS, FQNEAQ. Trimming took 5 bases from V and 2 from J, leaving 22 bases between them. The CDR3 has 19 residues. The CDR3: CASSRGHDSRSTGANVLTF. CDR3 DNA sequence: TGTGCCAGCAGCCGAGGCCATGACAGCAGGTCGACTGGGGCCAACGTCCTGACTTTC.

The chain combines TRBV15 with TRBJ2-1; possible D gene TRBD2, 6 bases. The germline CDR1 and CDR2 sequences are LNHNV and YYDKDF (reference sequence). The CDR3 runs 16 residues. The V end was cut by 0 bases, the J end by 8 bases, with 17 bases between. The CDR3 here is CATSRDRLEERDEQFF. Written as DNA, the CDR3 is TGTGCCACCAGCAGAGATCGACTAGAAGAGAGGGATGAGCAGTTCTTC.

This clone is a singleton in its sample. This CDR3 is CASSGGRGPLFF. CDR3 DNA: TGTGCCAGCAGTGGGGGCAGGGGGCCACTGTTTTTT. The V and J genes are TRBV2 and TRBJ1-4, with 8 bases aligning to TRBD1. The CDR3 totals 12 residues. The ends lost 4 bases at V and 13 bases at J; junction bases unmatched: 5. Germline CDR1 SNHLY, CDR2 FYNNEI. Variable domain in full (rest from reference TRBV2 and TRBJ1-4): EPEVTQTPSHQVTQMGQEVILRCVPISNHLYFYWYRQILGQKVEFLVSFYNNEISEKSEIFDDQFSVERPDGSNFTLKIRSTKLEDSAMYFCASSGGRGPLFFGSGTQLSVL.

CDR3 bases: TGTGCCAGCAGCCGAGACAGGGTGGGAACCTACGAGCAGTACTTC. It specifies CASSRDRVGTYEQYF. V is TRBV3-1 (or the pseudogene TRBV3-2) and J is TRBJ2-7; 7 bases are a match to TRBD1. Germline V lookup: CDR1 LGHDT, CDR2 YNNKEL (reference sequence). The CDR3 runs 15 residues. V shed 4 bases, J shed 2 bases, and the junction held 8 bases outside the gene matches.

V usage is TRBV30 and J usage is TRBJ1-1; TRBD1 matches at 7 bases. V was clipped by 5 bases and J by 4 bases; unmatched bases: 16. From germline, CDR1 is GTSNPN and CDR2 SVGIG (reference sequence). CDR3 size: 16 residues. CDR3 nucleotides: TGTGCCTGGGTAAACAAGCTGACAGGGTTTGGCACTGAAGCTTTCTTT. Translated: CAWVNKLTGFGTEAFF. Based on the CDR3 plus reference TRBV30 and TRBJ1-1, the full variable domain is SQTIHQWPATLVQPVGSPLSLECTVEGTSNPNLYWYRQAAGRGLQLLFYSVGIGQISSEVPQNLSASRPQDRQFILSSKKLLLSDSGFYLCAWVNKLTGFGTEAFFGQGTRLTVV.

The genes are TRBV7-2 and TRBJ2-7; tentatively, D is TRBD1 (5 bases). This CDR3 spans 14 amino acids. V was cut by 1 base and J by 4 bases, with 11 bases left in between. CDR1 SGHTA and CDR2 FQGNSA come from the germline V gene. The CDR3 DNA reads as TGTGCCAGCAGCTTAGGGACATTTTTTTACGAGCAGTACTTC. Its translation: CASSLGTFFYEQYF.

The rearrangement joins TRBV6-5 to TRBJ1-5, with a weak D call TRBD1 (6 bases). Germline CDR1 and CDR2: MNHEY and SVGAGI. The CDR3 extends over 14 amino acids. The V and J ends lost 11 bases and 3 bases respectively, with 17 bases between them. CDR3 in DNA: TGTGCCGGCGCGACAGGTGGTCCCAATCAGCCCCAGCATTTT. This encodes CAGATGGPNQPQHF.